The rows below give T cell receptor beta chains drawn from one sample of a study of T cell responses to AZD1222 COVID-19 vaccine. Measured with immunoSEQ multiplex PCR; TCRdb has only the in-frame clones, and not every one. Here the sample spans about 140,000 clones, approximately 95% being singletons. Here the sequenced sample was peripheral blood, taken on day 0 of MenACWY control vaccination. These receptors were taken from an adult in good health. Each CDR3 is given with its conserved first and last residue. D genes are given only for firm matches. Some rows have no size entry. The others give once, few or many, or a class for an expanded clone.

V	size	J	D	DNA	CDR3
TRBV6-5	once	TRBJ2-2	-	TGTGCCAGCAGTTCCCCAGGGAACACCGGGGAGCTGTTTTTT	CASSSPGNTGELFF
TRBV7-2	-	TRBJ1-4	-	TGTGCCAGCAGCTTATCTAAGAGCGAAAAACTGTTTTTT	CASSLSKSEKLFF
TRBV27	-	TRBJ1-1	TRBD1	TGTGCCAGCAGTATGACAACAGGGGGGCCTGAAGCTTTCTTT	CASSMTTGGPEAFF
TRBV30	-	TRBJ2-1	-	TGTGCCTTCGAGATCAGTGAGCAGTTCTTC	CAFEISEQFF
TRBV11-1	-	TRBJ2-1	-	TGTGCCAGCAGCTTAGCCAGGGCCAATGAGCAGTTCTTC	CASSLARANEQFF
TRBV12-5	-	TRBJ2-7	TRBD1	TGTGCTAGTGGTTCCCATCGGGACAGAAACTACGAGCAGTACTTC	CASGSHRDRNYEQYF
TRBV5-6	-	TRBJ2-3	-	TGTGCCAGCAGCTTGGGACCTCCAGATACGCAGTATTTT	CASSLGPPDTQYF
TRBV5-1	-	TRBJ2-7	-	TGCGCCAGCAGCTTGGCCGAGGGTTACGAGCAGTACTTC	CASSLAEGYEQYF
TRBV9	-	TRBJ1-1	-	TGTGCCAGCAGCGTACAGGGGTGGAGCACTGAAGCTTTCTTT	CASSVQGWSTEAFF
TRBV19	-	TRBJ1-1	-	TGTGCCAGTAGTTTCCCGACGGGTATTATGAACACTGAAGCTTTCTTT	CASSFPTGIMNTEAFF